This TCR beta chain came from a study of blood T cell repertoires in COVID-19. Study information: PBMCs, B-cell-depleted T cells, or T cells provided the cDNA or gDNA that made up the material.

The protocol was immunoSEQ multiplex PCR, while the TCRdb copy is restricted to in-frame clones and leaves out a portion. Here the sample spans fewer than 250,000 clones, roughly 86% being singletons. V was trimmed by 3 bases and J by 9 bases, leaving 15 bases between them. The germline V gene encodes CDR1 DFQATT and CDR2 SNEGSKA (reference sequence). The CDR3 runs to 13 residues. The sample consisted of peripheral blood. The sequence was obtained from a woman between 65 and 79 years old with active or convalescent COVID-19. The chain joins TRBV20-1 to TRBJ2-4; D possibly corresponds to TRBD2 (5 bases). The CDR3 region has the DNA TGCAGTGCTAGTTCGTGGGATGAGGGCATTCAGTACTTC. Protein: CSASSWDEGIQYF.